This T cell receptor (beta chain) stems from a study of metastatic and nonmetastatic thyroid tumors. The CDR3 consists of 14 residues. The germline CDR1 and CDR2 sequences are KGHSH and LQKENI. V trimming: 2 bases; J trimming: 5 bases; junction bases outside the gene matches: 2. TCRdb re-called the PCR reads via MiXCR. The sample yields almost 85,000 clones, roughly an eighth seen once. Patients were all untreated before their thyroid surgery. The chain links TRBV18 to TRBJ1-4, with 7 bases fitting TRBD1. The sequence derives from a female donor with papillary thyroid cancer or a benign thyroid nodule (not recorded which). Some clones in this sample may be carry-over from other donors' samples. Sequencing input: tumor tissue. CDR3 nucleotide sequence: TGTGCCAGCTCACCAGGGACAGTAAATGAAAAACTGTTTTTT. Its protein is CASSPGTVNEKLFF.